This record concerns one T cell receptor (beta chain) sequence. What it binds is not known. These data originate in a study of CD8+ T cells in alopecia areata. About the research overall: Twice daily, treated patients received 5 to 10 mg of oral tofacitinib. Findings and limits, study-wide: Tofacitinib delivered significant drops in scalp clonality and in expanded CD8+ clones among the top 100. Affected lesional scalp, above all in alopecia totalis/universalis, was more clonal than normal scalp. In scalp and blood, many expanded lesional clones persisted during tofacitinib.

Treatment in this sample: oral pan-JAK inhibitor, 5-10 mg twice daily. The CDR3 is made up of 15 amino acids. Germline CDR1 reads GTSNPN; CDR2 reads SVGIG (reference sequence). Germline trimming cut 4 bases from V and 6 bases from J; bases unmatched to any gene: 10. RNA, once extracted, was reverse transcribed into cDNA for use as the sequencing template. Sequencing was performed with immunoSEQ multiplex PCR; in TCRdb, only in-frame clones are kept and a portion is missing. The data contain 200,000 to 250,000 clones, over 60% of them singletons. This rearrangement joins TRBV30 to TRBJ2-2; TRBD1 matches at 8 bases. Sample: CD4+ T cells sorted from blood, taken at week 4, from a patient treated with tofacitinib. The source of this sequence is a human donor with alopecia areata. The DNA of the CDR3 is TGTGCCTGGATCAGGACAGGGATAATGTCCGGGGAGCTGTTTTTT. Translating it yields CAWIRTGIMSGELFF.